The 29 T cell receptor beta chains below come from one sample, sequenced in a study of T-cell reconstitution after alpha-beta-depleted transplantation in children. Library preparation (for TCRbeta) was performed with unique molecular identifiers. Each CDR3 protein gets one entry after TCRdb re-called the PCR reads with MiXCR. The table shows around 80,000 distinct CDR3 sequences, with about a sixth occurring only once. Material: PBMCs, mostly from graft donor cells, obtained 360 days after TCRalphabeta/CD19-depleted stem cell transplant. These receptors came from a male patient aged 2-9 years who had a stem cell transplant for acute lymphoblastic leukemia, so the T cells may come from the graft donor.

This clonotype was seen many times. The V call is TRBV12-3 or TRBV12-4, the J call TRBJ2-7, with 13 bases fitting TRBD2. J was trimmed by 4 bases and V by 5 bases; bases with no gene match: 11. The CDR3 runs 17 residues. Written as DNA, the CDR3 is TGTGCCAGCAGTAAAACTAGCGGGAGGGCCGTGGGGTACGAGCAGTACTTC. It yields the protein CASSKTSGRAVGYEQYF.

V and J are TRBV12-3 or TRBV12-4 and TRBJ2-7; D is perhaps TRBD2 (6 bases). The CDR3 covers 14 residues. V lost 5 bases and J lost 1, with 12 bases in between. The CDR3 DNA is TGTGCCAGCAGTCCATGGGGACTGTCCTACGAGCAGTACTTC. Its protein is CASSPWGLSYEQYF.

In its sample, this clonotype was seen a few times. This CDR3 fails to terminate in the conserved phenylalanine or tryptophan, so it likely reflects a read error. No DNA is shown, since the ends of the CDR3 on it are uncertain; the CDR3 is the one TCRdb lists. The rearrangement uses TRBV5-1 and TRBJ2-1; the D call TRBD1 from the table was never checked on the DNA. Looked up from germline, CDR1 is SGHRS and CDR2 is YFSETQ. The CDR3 spans 9 residues, counting both ends. CDR3 sequence reads: CASTDRLSV.

The rearrangement joins TRBV11-1 to TRBJ2-3; 8 bases are shared with TRBD1. CDR1 and CDR2 (germline): SGHAT, FQDESV (reference sequence). The CDR3 is 18 amino acids. Trimming removed 2 bases from V and 0 bases from J; junction bases left unmatched: 10. The CDR3 region is CASSLRAGTGSSTDTQYF. The DNA for the CDR3 is TGTGCCAGCAGCTTAAGGGCAGGGACAGGATCTAGCACAGATACGCAGTATTTT.

This clonotype has a handful of counts. The gene calls are TRBV12-3 or TRBV12-4 and TRBJ2-3; perhaps D is TRBD1 or TRBD2 (5 bases each). V was shortened by 2 bases and J by 1 base, with 16 bases between the two germline ends. The CDR3 contains 17 residues. The CDR3 is CASSLSGRARGTDTQYF. Written as DNA, the CDR3 is TGTGCCAGCAGTTTAAGTGGGAGAGCCAGGGGCACAGATACGCAGTATTTT.

The chain uses TRBV3-1 and TRBJ2-1; D possibly corresponds to TRBD2 (5 bases). Per the germline V gene, CDR1 is LGHDT and CDR2 is YNNKEL (reference sequence). V lost 0 bases to trimming and J lost 0 bases, with 9 bases between them. The CDR3 length is 16 residues. CDR3 loop: CASSQDVGSSYNEQFF. Here the CDR3 DNA reads TGTGCCAGCAGCCAAGATGTGGGGAGCTCCTACAATGAGCAGTTCTTC.

This clonotype was seen only a few times. The V call is TRBV19, the J call TRBJ2-7; D is ambiguous. This CDR3 is built from 12 residues. V lost 3 bases and J 1 base, leaving 4 bases between the germline ends. The germline V gene encodes CDR1 LNHDA and CDR2 SQIVND (reference sequence). The DNA of the CDR3 is TGTGCCAGTAGTATGAGGTCCTACGAGCAGTACTTC. Its translation: CASSMRSYEQYF.

The table lists this clonotype with many counts. The chain carries TRBV28 and TRBJ2-1; maybe TRBD1 (5 bases). Trimming removed 7 bases from V and 6 bases from J, with 13 bases in between. This CDR3 has 13 residues. Per the germline V gene, CDR1 is MDHEN and CDR2 is SYDVKM. The CDR3 DNA reads TGTGCCAGCATGGAGTCCAGGGTCAATGAGCAGTTCTTC. Translating gives CASMESRVNEQFF. Using reference TRBV28 and TRBJ2-1 for the parts outside the CDR3, the full variable domain is DVKVTQSSRYLVKRTGEKVFLECVQDMDHENMFWYRQDPGLGLRLIYFSYDVKMKEKGDIPEGYSVSREKKERFSLILESASTNQTSMYLCASMESRVNEQFFGPGTRLTVL.

The gene calls are TRBV7-9 and TRBJ1-6, with 8 bases that match TRBD1. The CDR3 runs to 15 residues. V lost 5 bases and J lost 8; bases outside the gene matches: 8. Germline CDR1 is SEHNR and CDR2 is FQNEAQ (reference sequence). The CDR3 is CASSDLTGAHSPLHF. In DNA, the CDR3 is TGTGCCAGCAGCGACCTGACAGGGGCTCATTCACCCCTCCACTTT.

This clonotype was seen a handful of times. The genes are TRBV5-1 and TRBJ2-7; D unclear. Trimming pared 0 bases from V and 2 bases from J, leaving 6 bases between. The CDR3 is 13 residues long. Germline V lookup: CDR1 SGHRS, CDR2 YFSETQ. The CDR3 DNA reads TGCGCCAGCAGCTTGGATGTGACCTACGAGCAGTACTTC. Its translation is CASSLDVTYEQYF.

This chain links TRBV21-1 with TRBJ2-5; TRBD1 is the table's D call and was not checked against the DNA. TRBV21-1 constitutes a pseudogene. This CDR3 has 14 residues. The CDR3 DNA is TGTGCCAGCACCCCGGAGCAGGGTCAGGAGACCCAGTACTTC. Protein: CASTPEQGQETQYF.

This sequence joins TRBV10-3 and TRBJ2-7; unclear D gene. The V end lost 3 bases, the J end lost 2 bases, and 11 bases lay between the germline ends. The CDR3 is made up of 14 amino acids. Germline-derived CDR1 and CDR2 are ENHRY and SYGVKD. The DNA of the CDR3 is TGTGCCATCAGTGATCCTACTTTCCCCTACGAGCAGTACTTC. As protein: CAISDPTFPYEQYF.

This chain uses TRBV21-1 with TRBJ1-1; TRBD1, as called in the table, went unchecked against the DNA. TRBV21-1 is a listed pseudogene. The CDR3 is 20 residues long. The CDR3 here is CASSKGGQGSRARLNTEAFF. The CDR3 bases are TGTGCCAGCAGCAAAGGGGGACAGGGAAGTAGGGCCAGACTGAACACTGAAGCTTTCTTT.

This clonotype has more than one count but fewer than ten. This chain links TRBV5-4 with TRBJ2-3; 8 nucleotides align to TRBD1. The V and J ends lost 5 bases and 3 bases, in that order; junction bases with no gene match: 2. Germline CDR1 SGHNT, CDR2 YYREEE (reference sequence). The CDR3 has 13 amino acids. The CDR3 bases are TGTGCCAGCAGTACAGGGGGAACAGATACGCAGTATTTT. It is translated as CASSTGGTDTQYF.

This clonotype was observed a handful of times. The V gene is TRBV10-3, the J gene TRBJ2-7; TRBD1 or TRBD2 may be the D gene (5 bases each). Germline-derived CDR1 and CDR2 are ENHRY and SYGVKD. The CDR3 is 14 residues long. The ends were cut back, 3 bases at V and 3 bases at J, with 12 bases in the middle. CDR3: CAISDGREIYEQYF. CDR3 DNA: TGTGCCATCAGTGACGGCAGGGAGATCTACGAGCAGTACTTC.

There are a few counts of this clonotype. The chain is built from TRBV6-5 and TRBJ2-3, with 8 bases that match TRBD1. Trimming at V came to 4 bases and at J to 1 base, leaving 13 bases not matched to a gene. This CDR3 comprises 18 residues. Germline V gene data show CDR1 as MNHEY and CDR2 as SVGAGI. The chain's CDR3 is CASSLLPTGAFGTDTQYF. CDR3 nucleotides: TGTGCCAGCAGTTTATTACCGACAGGGGCTTTCGGCACAGATACGCAGTATTTT.

This clonotype has only a few counts. The V gene is TRBV30, the J gene TRBJ1-6; no reliable D call. The germline V gene has CDR1 GTSNPN and CDR2 SVGIG (reference sequence). The CDR3 totals 12 residues. Trimming removed 4 bases from V and 9 bases from J, with 10 bases in between. In DNA form, the CDR3 reads TGTGCCTGGAAGGCCACGACTTCACCCCTCCACTTT. Its translation: CAWKATTSPLHF. Looking up the rest from reference TRBV30 and TRBJ1-6 gives the full variable domain: SQTIHQWPATLVQPVGSPLSLECTVEGTSNPNLYWYRQAAGRGLQLLFYSVGIGQISSEVPQNLSASRPQDRQFILSSKKLLLSDSGFYLCAWKATTSPLHFGNGTRLTVT.

The V gene is TRBV6-5, the J gene TRBJ2-2; TRBD1 matches 10 bases. Germline CDR1 MNHEY, CDR2 SVGAGI. V lost 2 bases, J lost 6 bases, and 9 bases stayed unmatched. The length of the CDR3 is 17 residues. CDR3: CASSYPRQGASPGELFF. Here the CDR3 DNA reads TGTGCCAGCAGTTACCCCCGACAGGGGGCAAGCCCCGGGGAGCTGTTTTTT.

In this sample, this clonotype turned up many times. V and J are TRBV12-3 or TRBV12-4 and TRBJ2-5; D might be TRBD2 (6 bases). Deletions cut 6 bases from V and 1 base from J, with 12 bases between. The CDR3 runs to 14 residues. The CDR3 protein is CASSPGGSQETQYF. The CDR3 bases are TGTGCCAGCAGCCCCGGGGGTTCCCAAGAGACCCAGTACTTC.

There are a few counts of this clonotype. The chain links TRBV10-3 to TRBJ1-3; D ambiguous. Germline V gene lookup returns CDR1 ENHRY and CDR2 SYGVKD. The V and J ends lost 10 bases and 2 bases respectively, with 9 bases between them. The CDR3 sequence is 12 residues long. The chain's CDR3 is CASRLPGNTIYF. The CDR3 bases are TGTGCCAGCAGACTACCTGGAAACACCATATATTTT.

This clonotype has more than one count but fewer than ten. The chain links TRBV6-5 to TRBJ2-6, with 7 bases lining up with TRBD1. Trimming removed 6 bases from V and 3 bases from J; junction bases left unmatched: 5. CDR3 length: 15 residues. Germline V gives CDR1 MNHEY, CDR2 SVGAGI. CDR3 region: CASRITGVGANVLTF. The CDR3 region has the DNA TGTGCCAGCAGGATTACAGGGGTTGGGGCCAACGTCCTGACTTTC.

This clonotype was detected many times. The V gene is TRBV29-1, the J gene TRBJ2-2; weak D call: TRBD1 (5 bases). V was trimmed by 6 bases and J by 4 bases, leaving 15 bases between them. The CDR3 is 14 amino acids. The germline CDR1 and CDR2 sequences are SQVTM and ANQGSEA. As DNA, the CDR3 is TGCAGCGTAGCTAGGGGCCCGAGCACCGGGGAGCTGTTTTTT. This sequence encodes CSVARGPSTGELFF.

This clonotype was found many times. This sequence joins TRBV11-3 and TRBJ2-1, with 7 bases that match TRBD1. V lost 4 bases to trimming and J lost 4 bases; unmatched junction nucleotides: 7. Per the germline V gene, CDR1 is SGHNT and CDR2 is YENEEA. The CDR3 is made up of 15 amino acids. The CDR3 here is CASSSRQGDYNEQFF. The CDR3 DNA reads as TGTGCCAGCAGCTCCAGACAGGGAGATTACAATGAGCAGTTCTTC.

The sample holds a few counts of this clonotype. This chain uses TRBV20-1 with TRBJ1-1; weak D call: TRBD1 (6 bases). This CDR3 is 12 amino acids long. V lost 1 base and J 11 bases, leaving 14 bases between the germline ends. Germline assignment: CDR1 DFQATT and CDR2 SNEGSKA (reference sequence). CDR3 loop: CSARVKGGRAFF. DNA for the CDR3: TGCAGTGCTAGAGTAAAAGGGGGGCGGGCTTTCTTT.

The chain uses TRBV20-1 and TRBJ2-7; TRBD2 matches 10 bases. Germline values: CDR1 DFQATT, CDR2 SNEGSKA (reference sequence). The CDR3 has 13 amino acids. After removal of 6 bases from V and 1 base from J, the junction contained 3 bases not matched to a gene. CDR3 sequence reads: CSASSGRSYEQYF. CDR3 sequence (DNA): TGCAGTGCGAGTAGCGGGAGGTCCTACGAGCAGTACTTC.

The sample holds a few counts of this clonotype. The chain employs TRBV29-1 and TRBJ2-7; D gene uncertain. This CDR3 spans 10 amino acids. Per germline, CDR1 SQVTM and CDR2 ANQGSEA. V lost 5 bases and J lost 8, with 10 bases in between. In nucleotides, the CDR3 is TGCAGCGTTAGGGATTACCAGCAGTACTTC. Its translation: CSVRDYQQYF.

This clonotype appeared many times. CDR3: CASSLELAGVTGELFF. CDR3 bases: TGTGCCAGCAGCTTAGAACTAGCGGGAGTTACCGGGGAGCTGTTTTTT. The chain uses TRBV13 and TRBJ2-2; 11 nucleotides agree with TRBD2. The trim removed 1 base at V and 5 bases at J, leaving 3 bases unmatched. Germline lookup yields CDR1 PRHDT and CDR2 FYEKMQ (reference sequence). The CDR3 consists of 16 residues.

The chain carries TRBV11-2 and TRBJ1-2; D uncertain. V was trimmed by 1 base and J by 3 bases, leaving 9 bases between them. The germline V gene has CDR1 SGHAT and CDR2 FQNNGV. The CDR3 has 14 residues. Here the CDR3 reads CASSLVGSDYGYTF. The DNA for the CDR3 is TGTGCCAGCAGCTTAGTCGGGTCTGACTATGGCTACACCTTC.

This clonotype turned up a few times. The chain uses TRBV7-9 and TRBJ1-1; D gene unclear. This CDR3 has 13 amino acids. Germline V CDR1 and CDR2: SEHNR, FQNEAQ (reference sequence). V dropped 3 bases and J dropped 5 bases, with 10 bases sitting between them. The CDR3 loop is CASSFSMQTEAFF. CDR3 sequence (DNA): TGTGCCAGCAGCTTCTCAATGCAGACTGAAGCTTTCTTT.